Shown below are 20 T cell receptor beta chains from a single sample sequenced in a study of response to subunit inactivated influenza vaccine. TCRdb recomputed calls from the RT-PCR reads with MiXCR, one row per CDR3 protein. The sample shows hundreds of thousands of distinct CDR3 sequences, over 9% of them seen only once. The same data also contributed to another study, on T cells expressing NK-cell markers. That source notes: UMIs accompanied the 5'RACE template switching by which TCR beta cDNA was made.

The sample here was PBMCs from blood, taken on the day of vaccination. The receptor source for this set is a man in his fifties or sixties who received an inactivated influenza vaccine.

The rearrangement uses TRBV9 and TRBJ2-5, with TRBD1 identical over 11 bases. The CDR3 extends over 15 amino acids. Trimming removed 3 bases from V and 1 base from J; junction bases left unmatched: 2. Germline CDR1 is SGDLS and CDR2 is YYNGEE. CDR3 DNA: TGTGCCAGCAGCGGGACAGGGGGCACCCAAGAGACCCAGTACTTC. It codes for CASSGTGGTQETQYF.

This chain uses TRBV5-1 with TRBJ2-1; D assignment may be TRBD1 or TRBD2 (5 bases each). There are 16 residues in the CDR3. Germline V gene sequence: CDR1 SGHRS, CDR2 YFSETQ. Deletions cut 4 bases from V and 0 bases from J, with 14 bases between. This CDR3 is CASSPTWGSSYNEQFF. The CDR3 DNA reads TGCGCCAGCAGCCCGACATGGGGGAGCTCCTACAATGAGCAGTTCTTC.

The J gene is TRBJ2-2, the V gene TRBV12-3 or TRBV12-4, with 11 bases that match TRBD2. With V trimmed by 5 bases and J by 1 base, 3 bases remained unmatched. This CDR3 comprises 16 residues. In DNA form, the CDR3 reads TGTGCCAGCAGTGTTAGCGGGGGGGGGAACACCGGGGAGCTGTTTTTT. This sequence encodes CASSVSGGGNTGELFF.

This clonotype was seen a handful of times. The chain couples TRBV4-3 to TRBJ2-3; D is tentatively TRBD1 or TRBD2 (6 bases each). The V gene lost 2 bases and the J gene lost 0 bases, with 12 bases spanning the gap. CDR3 length: 16 amino acids. The germline CDR1 and CDR2 sequences are LGHNA and YSLEER. CDR3 sequence: CASSQSRGPSTDTQYF. CDR3 DNA: TGCGCCAGCAGCCAAAGCCGGGGGCCGAGCACAGATACGCAGTATTTT.

This clonotype was seen repeatedly, ten times or more. The chain combines TRBV20-1 with TRBJ2-3; no clear D. V lost 3 bases and J 5 bases, leaving 15 bases between the germline ends. Germline CDR1 is DFQATT and CDR2 is SNEGSKA (reference sequence). The CDR3 covers 14 residues. The chain's CDR3 is CSASPAMSEDTQYF. In nucleotides, the CDR3 is TGCAGTGCTAGTCCAGCGATGTCGGAAGATACGCAGTATTTT.

This chain uses TRBV5-1 with TRBJ2-3; D remains ambiguous. Germline V CDR1 and CDR2: SGHRS, YFSETQ. Between the trimmed V and J ends, which lost 7 bases and 0 bases, there was a span of 6 bases. The CDR3 is 12 residues long. The CDR3 DNA follows: TGCGCCAGCCACCAAAGCACAGATACGCAGTATTTT. Translation gives CASHQSTDTQYF.

The sample holds a few counts of this clonotype. The V gene is TRBV18, the J gene TRBJ2-5; no firm D call. The CDR3 spans 10 residues. Germline V lookup: CDR1 KGHSH, CDR2 LQKENI. The V end was cut by 8 bases, the J end by 0 bases, with 1 base between. The CDR3 is CASHQETQYF. The CDR3 DNA sequence: TGTGCCAGCCACCAAGAGACCCAGTACTTC.

There are many counts of this clonotype. V gene TRBV28 combines with J gene TRBJ1-1; tentatively, D is TRBD1 (5 bases). The CDR3 extends over 15 amino acids. V lost 3 bases and J lost 1, with 12 bases in between. Germline V CDR1 and CDR2: MDHEN, SYDVKM. The CDR3 DNA is TGTGCCAGCAGTTTTTGGGGCTCCGGGAACACTGAAGCTTTCTTT. Its translation is CASSFWGSGNTEAFF.

The gene calls are TRBV6-4 and TRBJ2-7, with 9 bases matching TRBD1. From germline, CDR1 is MRHNA and CDR2 SNTAGT. J gave up 5 bases and V 5 bases, and 7 bases lay outside the gene matches. The CDR3 contains 14 residues. The CDR3: CASSQTGGIDEQYF. The CDR3 nucleotides are TGTGCCAGCAGTCAGACAGGGGGAATTGACGAGCAGTACTTC.

The genes are TRBV4-2 and TRBJ2-6; D might be TRBD1 or TRBD2, each matching 7 bases. CDR3 length: 17 amino acids. V dropped 2 bases and J dropped 5 bases, with 16 bases sitting between them. Germline CDR1 reads LGHNA; CDR2 reads YNFKEQ. The CDR3 spells CASSQTGEGMRANVLTF. DNA for the CDR3: TGTGCCAGCAGCCAAACAGGGGAGGGGATGAGGGCCAACGTCCTGACTTTC.

The DNA of the CDR3 is TGTGCCAGCAGTCTCCGACAGGGGATGGAGACCCAGTACTTC. This codes for CASSLRQGMETQYF. The rearrangement joins TRBV12-3 or TRBV12-4 to TRBJ2-5; 8 positions agree with TRBD1. The CDR3 covers 14 residues. V lost 5 bases and J lost 5; bases outside the gene matches: 7.

This clonotype was detected many times. The chain carries TRBV6-1 and TRBJ1-1; D gene ambiguous. Germline CDR1 and CDR2: MNHNS and SASEGT. The CDR3 is made up of 14 amino acids. Between the trimmed V and J ends, which lost 7 bases and 0 bases, there was a span of 12 bases. This CDR3 is CASTQDGLNTEAFF. CDR3 nucleotides: TGTGCCAGCACGCAGGACGGGTTGAACACTGAAGCTTTCTTT.

Many counts were recorded for this clonotype. The chain joins TRBV6-1 to TRBJ2-2, with 8 bases identical to TRBD1. The CDR3 contains 17 residues. Germline-derived CDR1 and CDR2 are MNHNS and SASEGT. V lost 6 bases to trimming and J lost 5 bases; unmatched junction nucleotides: 14. CDR3 nucleotide sequence: TGTGCCAGCAGCCGAGGACAGGGCCGAACTCTGACCGGGGAGCTGTTTTTT. This encodes CASSRGQGRTLTGELFF.

V and J are TRBV29-1 and TRBJ2-7; the D gene is possibly TRBD1 (5 bases). The CDR3 totals 17 residues. The V gene lost 1 base and the J gene lost 0 bases, with 19 bases spanning the gap. Per the germline V gene, CDR1 is SQVTM and CDR2 is ANQGSEA. CDR3 coding DNA: TGCAGCGTTGAAGGGCCCACACCCCAGGGTAGCTCCTACGAGCAGTACTTC. Amino acid sequence: CSVEGPTPQGSSYEQYF.

The chain combines TRBV18 with TRBJ2-3, with D unresolved. Deletions cut 3 bases from V and 7 bases from J, with 14 bases between. Per germline, CDR1 KGHSH and CDR2 LQKENI. The CDR3 covers 14 residues. The CDR3 bases are TGTGCCAGCTCACCGACTGTCGGGCCTCATACGCAGTATTTT. The encoded protein is CASSPTVGPHTQYF.

This clonotype was observed a handful of times. V is TRBV12-3 or TRBV12-4 and J is TRBJ2-5, with 7 bases that match TRBD2. With V trimmed by 4 bases and J by 2 bases, 7 bases remained unmatched. The CDR3 runs 15 residues. The CDR3 reads CASSYPPSGQETQYF. CDR3 DNA sequence: TGTGCCAGCAGTTACCCACCTAGCGGACAAGAGACCCAGTACTTC.

This clonotype was seen a handful of times. This sequence joins TRBV12-3 or TRBV12-4 and TRBJ2-3; D uncertain. V lost 6 bases and J lost 6, with 13 bases in between. This CDR3 has 13 residues. This CDR3 is CASSPHPSDTQYF. The CDR3 DNA follows: TGTGCCAGCAGCCCACACCCCTCGGATACGCAGTATTTT.

J is TRBJ1-5 and V is TRBV7-8, with a tentative D call TRBD1 (5 bases). Germline V gene lookup returns CDR1 SGHVS and CDR2 FQNEAQ. V lost 1 base and J 1 base, leaving 11 bases between the germline ends. The CDR3 is made up of 16 amino acids. CDR3 bases: TGTGCCAGCAGCTTAGTTGGGACTCGGAGCAATCAGCCCCAGCATTTT. Its protein is CASSLVGTRSNQPQHF.

This clonotype came up a few times. The rearrangement joins TRBV5-8 to TRBJ2-2; D is perhaps TRBD1 (5 bases). CDR3 length: 15 amino acids. The V gene lost 1 base and the J gene lost 5 bases, with 12 bases spanning the gap. Germline CDR1 and CDR2: SGHTS and YDEGEE. CDR3 sequence: CASSLQGISTGELFF. CDR3 DNA sequence: TGTGCCAGCAGCTTGCAGGGAATCTCAACCGGGGAGCTGTTTTTT.

The chain couples TRBV6-1 to TRBJ2-7; D is perhaps TRBD1 (6 bases). The germline V gene has CDR1 MNHNS and CDR2 SASEGT. Trimming removed 7 bases from V and 0 bases from J, with 13 bases in between. The CDR3 is 14 amino acids. The CDR3: CASMRGKSSYEQYF. As DNA, the CDR3 is TGTGCCAGCATGAGGGGGAAGAGCTCCTACGAGCAGTACTTC.